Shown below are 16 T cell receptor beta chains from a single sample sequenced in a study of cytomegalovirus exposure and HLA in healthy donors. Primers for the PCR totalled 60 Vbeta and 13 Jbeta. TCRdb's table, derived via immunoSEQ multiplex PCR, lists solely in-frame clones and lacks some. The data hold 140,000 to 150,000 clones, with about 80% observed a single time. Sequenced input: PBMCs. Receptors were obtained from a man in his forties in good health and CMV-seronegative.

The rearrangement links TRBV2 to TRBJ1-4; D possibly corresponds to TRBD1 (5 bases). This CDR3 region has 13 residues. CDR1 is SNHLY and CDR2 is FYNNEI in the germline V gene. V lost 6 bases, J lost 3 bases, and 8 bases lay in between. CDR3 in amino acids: CASSDSPNEKLFF. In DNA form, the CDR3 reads TGTGCCAGCAGCGACAGCCCTAATGAAAAACTGTTTTTT.

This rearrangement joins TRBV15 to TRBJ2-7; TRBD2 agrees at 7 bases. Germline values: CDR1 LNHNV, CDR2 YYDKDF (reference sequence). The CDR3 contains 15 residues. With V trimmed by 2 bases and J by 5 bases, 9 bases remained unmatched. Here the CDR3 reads CATSRFSSGPNEQYF. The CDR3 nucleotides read TGTGCCACCAGCAGATTCTCTAGCGGCCCAAACGAGCAGTACTTC.

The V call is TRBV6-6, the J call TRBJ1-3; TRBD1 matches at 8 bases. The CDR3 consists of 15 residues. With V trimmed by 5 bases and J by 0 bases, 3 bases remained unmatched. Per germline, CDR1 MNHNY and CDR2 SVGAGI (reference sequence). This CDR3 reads CASSTTGGSGNTIYF. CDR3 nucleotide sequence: TGTGCCAGCAGTACCACAGGGGGCTCTGGAAACACCATATATTTT.

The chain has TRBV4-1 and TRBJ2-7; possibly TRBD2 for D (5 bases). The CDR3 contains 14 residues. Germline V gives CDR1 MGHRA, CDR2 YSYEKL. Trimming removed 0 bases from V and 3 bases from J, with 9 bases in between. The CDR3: CASSQENGDYEQYF. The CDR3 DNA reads TGCGCCAGCAGCCAAGAAAACGGGGACTACGAGCAGTACTTC.

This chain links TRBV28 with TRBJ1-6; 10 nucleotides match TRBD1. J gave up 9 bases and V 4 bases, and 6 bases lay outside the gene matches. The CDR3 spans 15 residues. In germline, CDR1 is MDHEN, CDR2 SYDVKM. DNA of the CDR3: TGTGCCAGCAGTTCCCCGGGACAGGGGCTTTCACCCCTCCACTTT. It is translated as CASSSPGQGLSPLHF.

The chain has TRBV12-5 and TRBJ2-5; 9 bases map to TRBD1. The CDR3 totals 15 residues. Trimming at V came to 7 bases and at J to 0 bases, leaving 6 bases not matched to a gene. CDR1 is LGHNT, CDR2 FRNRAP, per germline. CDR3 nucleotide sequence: TGTGCTAGTGCCCGAGGACAGGGGAACCAAGAGACCCAGTACTTC. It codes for CASARGQGNQETQYF. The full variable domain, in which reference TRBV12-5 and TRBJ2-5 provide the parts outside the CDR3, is DARVTQTPRHKVTEMGQEVTMRCQPILGHNTVFWYRQTMMQGLELLAYFRNRAPLDDSGMPKDRFSAEMPDATLATLKIQPSEPRDSAVYFCASARGQGNQETQYFGPGTRLLVL.

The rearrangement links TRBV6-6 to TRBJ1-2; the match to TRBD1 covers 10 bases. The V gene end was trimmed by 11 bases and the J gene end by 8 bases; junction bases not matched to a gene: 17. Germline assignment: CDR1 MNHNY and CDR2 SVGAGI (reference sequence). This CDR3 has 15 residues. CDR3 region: CASSLGTGVRGGYTF. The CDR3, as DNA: TGTGCCTCATCACTAGGGACAGGGGTTCGGGGCGGCTACACCTTC.

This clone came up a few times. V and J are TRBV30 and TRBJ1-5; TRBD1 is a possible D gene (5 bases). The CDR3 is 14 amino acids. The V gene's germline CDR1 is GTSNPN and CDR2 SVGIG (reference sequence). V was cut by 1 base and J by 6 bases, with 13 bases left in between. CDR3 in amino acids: CAWSGQGGSQPQHF. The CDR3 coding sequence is TGTGCCTGGAGTGGGCAGGGCGGGAGTCAGCCCCAGCATTTT.

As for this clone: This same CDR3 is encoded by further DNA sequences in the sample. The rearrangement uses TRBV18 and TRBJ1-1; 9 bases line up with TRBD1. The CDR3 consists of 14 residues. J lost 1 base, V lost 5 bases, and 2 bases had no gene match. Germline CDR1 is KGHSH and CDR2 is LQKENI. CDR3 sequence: CASSLDRGNTEAFF. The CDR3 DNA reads TGTGCCAGCTCATTGGACAGGGGGAACACTGAAGCTTTCTTT.

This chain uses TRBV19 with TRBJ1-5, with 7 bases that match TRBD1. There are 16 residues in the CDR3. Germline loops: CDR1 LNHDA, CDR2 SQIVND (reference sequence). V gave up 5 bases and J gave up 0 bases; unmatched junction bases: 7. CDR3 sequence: CASSGGQRGSNQPQHF. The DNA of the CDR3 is TGTGCCAGTAGTGGGGGACAGCGTGGTAGCAATCAGCCCCAGCATTTT.

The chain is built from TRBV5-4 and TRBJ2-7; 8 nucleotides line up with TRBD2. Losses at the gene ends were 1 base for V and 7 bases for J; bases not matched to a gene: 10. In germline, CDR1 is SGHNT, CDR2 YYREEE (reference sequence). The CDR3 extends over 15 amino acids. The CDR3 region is CASSLPHNLAGEQYF. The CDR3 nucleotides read TGTGCCAGCAGCTTGCCCCACAACTTAGCGGGGGAGCAGTACTTC.

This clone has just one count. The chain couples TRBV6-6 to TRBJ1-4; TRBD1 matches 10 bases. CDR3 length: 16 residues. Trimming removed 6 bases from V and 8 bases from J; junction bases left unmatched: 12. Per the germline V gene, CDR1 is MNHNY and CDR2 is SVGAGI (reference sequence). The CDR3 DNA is TGTGCCAGCAGCGATACGTTGACAGGGGGCAGAGAAAAACTGTTTTTT. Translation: CASSDTLTGGREKLFF.

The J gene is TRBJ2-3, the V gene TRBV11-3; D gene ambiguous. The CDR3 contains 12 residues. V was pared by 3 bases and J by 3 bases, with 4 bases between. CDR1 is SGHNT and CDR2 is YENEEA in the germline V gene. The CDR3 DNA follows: TGTGCCAGCAGCTTCAGTACAGATACGCAGTATTTT. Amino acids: CASSFSTDTQYF. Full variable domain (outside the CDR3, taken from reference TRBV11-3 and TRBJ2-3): EAGVVQSPRYKIIEKKQPVAFWCNPISGHNTLYWYLQNLGQGPELLIRYENEEAVDDSQLPKDRFSAERLKGVDSTLKIQPAELGDSAVYLCASSFSTDTQYFGPGTRLTVL.

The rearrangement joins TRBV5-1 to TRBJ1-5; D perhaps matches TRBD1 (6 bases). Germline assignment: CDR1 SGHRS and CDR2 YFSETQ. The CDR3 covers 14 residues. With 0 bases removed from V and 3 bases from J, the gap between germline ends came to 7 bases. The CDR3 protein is CASSLGTVNQPQHF. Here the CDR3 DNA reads TGCGCCAGCAGCTTGGGGACAGTCAATCAGCCCCAGCATTTT.

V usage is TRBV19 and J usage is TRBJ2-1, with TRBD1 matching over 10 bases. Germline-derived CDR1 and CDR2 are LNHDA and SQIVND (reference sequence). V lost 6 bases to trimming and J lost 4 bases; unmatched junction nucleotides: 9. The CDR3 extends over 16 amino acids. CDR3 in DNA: TGTGCCAGTAGCAGGGACAGGGGCCACTATTACAATGAGCAGTTCTTC. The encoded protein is CASSRDRGHYYNEQFF.

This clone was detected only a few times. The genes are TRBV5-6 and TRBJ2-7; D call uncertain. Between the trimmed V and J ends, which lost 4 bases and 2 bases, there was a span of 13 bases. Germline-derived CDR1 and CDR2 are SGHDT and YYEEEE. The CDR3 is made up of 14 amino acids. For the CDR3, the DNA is TGTGCCAGCAGCGCAATGACACCTCCCTACGAGCAGTACTTC. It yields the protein CASSAMTPPYEQYF.